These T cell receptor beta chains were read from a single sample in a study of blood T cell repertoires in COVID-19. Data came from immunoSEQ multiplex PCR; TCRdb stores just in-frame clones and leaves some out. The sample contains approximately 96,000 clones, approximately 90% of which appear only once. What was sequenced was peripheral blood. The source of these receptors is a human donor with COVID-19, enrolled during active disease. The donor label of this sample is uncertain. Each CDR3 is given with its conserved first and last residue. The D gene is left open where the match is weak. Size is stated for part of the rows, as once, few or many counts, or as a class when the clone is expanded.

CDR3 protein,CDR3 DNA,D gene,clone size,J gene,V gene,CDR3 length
CASSPVRHDYEQYF,TGTGCCAGCTCACCAGTTCGACACGACTACGAGCAGTACTTC,-,-,TRBJ2-7,TRBV18,14
CASSPPAGYPSPYGYTF,TGTGCCAGCTCACCACCGGCCGGGTATCCGAGCCCCTATGGCTACACCTTC,-,-,TRBJ1-2,TRBV18,17
CASSIGQGGTEAFF,TGTGCCAGCAGCATCGGACAGGGTGGAACTGAAGCTTTCTTT,TRBD1,-,TRBJ1-1,TRBV3-1/TRBV3-2,14
CASSVAETTYGYTF,TGTGCCAGCAGCGTGGCAGAAACAACCTATGGCTACACCTTC,-,-,TRBJ1-2,TRBV5-5,14
CASTRNEKLFF,TGTGCCAGCACCCGGAATGAAAAACTGTTTTTT,-,-,TRBJ1-4,TRBV6-5,11
CASSPRPTDGNTIYF,TGCGCCAGCAGCCCTCGTCCGACTGACGGAAACACCATATATTTT,-,-,TRBJ1-3,TRBV4-1,15
CASSGGRAVMNTEAFF,TGTGCCAGCAGTGGAGGGAGGGCTGTCATGAACACTGAAGCTTTCTTT,-,few,TRBJ1-1,TRBV25-1,16
CASSTPGANTIYF,TGTGCCAGCAGCACCCCAGGGGCCAACACCATATATTTT,-,-,TRBJ1-3,TRBV5-4,13
CASSLAGYEQYF,TGTGCCAGCAGCCTGGCGGGATACGAGCAGTACTTC,-,-,TRBJ2-7,TRBV12-3/TRBV12-4,12
CASSPLIPGTGGDLLSGNTIYF,TGTGCCAGCAGCCCGCTAATCCCCGGGACAGGGGGCGATTTACTCTCTGGAAACACCATATATTTT,-,-,TRBJ1-3,TRBV21-1,22
CASSPTDERVQPQHF,TGTGCCAGCTCACCAACTGACGAGAGGGTGCAGCCCCAGCATTTT,-,-,TRBJ1-5,TRBV18,15
CASSVGVYNEQFF,TGTGCCAGCAGCGTAGGAGTGTACAATGAGCAGTTCTTC,-,-,TRBJ2-1,TRBV9,13
CASSDRAGVPYNEQFF,TGTGCCAGTAGCGATAGGGCAGGGGTACCCTACAATGAGCAGTTCTTC,-,-,TRBJ2-1,TRBV19,16
CASSRTGAYGYTF,TGTGCCAGCAGTCGGACAGGGGCATATGGCTACACCTTC,TRBD1,few,TRBJ1-2,TRBV12-3/TRBV12-4,13
CASSPGRDRLFTSTDTQYF,TGTGCCAGCAGCCCGGGAAGGGACAGACTCTTCACTAGCACAGATACGCAGTATTTT,TRBD1,-,TRBJ2-3,TRBV3-1/TRBV3-2,19
CASSDRGEAFF,TGCGCCAGCAGTGACAGGGGCGAAGCTTTCTTT,-,-,TRBJ1-1,TRBV10-2,11
CASGLAGGLNEQFF,TGTGCCAGCGGTTTAGCGGGGGGGCTCAATGAGCAGTTCTTC,TRBD2,-,TRBJ2-1,TRBV6-5,14
CASGQGAGYSPLHF,TGTGCCAGTGGACAGGGGGCTGGGTATTCACCCCTCCACTTT,TRBD1,-,TRBJ1-6,TRBV6-5,14
CASSQAGQPQHF,TGTGCCAGCAGCCAAGCGGGTCAGCCCCAGCATTTT,-,-,TRBJ1-5,TRBV3-1/TRBV3-2,12
CASSIETGVIQPQHF,TGTGCCAGTAGTATTGAAACAGGGGTTATTCAGCCCCAGCATTTT,TRBD1,-,TRBJ1-5,TRBV19,15
CASSSGALSSYEQYF,TGTGCCAGCTCTAGCGGGGCCCTAAGCTCCTACGAGCAGTACTTC,TRBD2,-,TRBJ2-7,TRBV6-5,15
CASSYGHASQETQYF,TGTGCCAGCAGTTACGGGCATGCCTCTCAAGAGACCCAGTACTTC,-,-,TRBJ2-5,TRBV6-5,15
CASSYRTGGYNEQFF,TGTGCCAGCAGTTACCGGACAGGGGGCTACAATGAGCAGTTCTTC,TRBD1,-,TRBJ2-1,TRBV6-5,15
CASSDPTEDYYNEQFF,TGTGCCAGCAGTGACCCAACGGAGGATTACTACAATGAGCAGTTCTTC,-,once,TRBJ2-1,TRBV25-1,16
CASSIRERTDTQYF,TGCGCCAGCAGCATTAGGGAGAGGACAGATACGCAGTATTTT,-,-,TRBJ2-3,TRBV10-1,14
CASSLYEGQGSYNEQFF,TGTGCCAGCTCCCTCTATGAAGGACAGGGCTCGTACAATGAGCAGTTCTTC,TRBD1,-,TRBJ2-1,TRBV18,17
CATSTGGRNSPLHF,TGTGCCACCTCTACAGGGGGCAGGAATTCACCCCTCCACTTT,TRBD1,-,TRBJ1-6,TRBV10-3,14
CASSEYAGPQYF,TGTGCCAGCAGTGAATACGCGGGACCCCAGTACTTC,-,-,TRBJ2-7,TRBV2,12
CASKQAGLNTGELFF,TGTGCCAGCAAGCAAGCAGGCCTGAACACCGGGGAGCTGTTTTTT,-,-,TRBJ2-2,TRBV11-3,15
CASSLNPGDYGYTF,TGTGCCAGCAGCTTGAACCCAGGGGACTATGGCTACACCTTC,-,few,TRBJ1-2,TRBV5-5,14